This T cell receptor (beta chain) is from a study of blood T cell repertoires in COVID-19. Germline CDR1 GTSNPN, CDR2 SVGIG (reference sequence). The CDR3 extends over 16 amino acids. Trimming removed 2 bases from V and 6 bases from J; junction bases left unmatched: 11. Profiling relied on immunoSEQ multiplex PCR, and the TCRdb table lists in-frame clones only, not all of them. Of over 60,000 clones in the sample, about 85% are singletons; the top ten hold roughly 35%. This receptor was taken from a woman aged 80 or over with active or convalescent COVID-19. Sequenced input: peripheral blood. The rearrangement links TRBV30 to TRBJ2-7, with 12 bases matching TRBD2. CDR3 in DNA: TGTGCCTGGAGTACCGGACTAGCGGGGAACTCCGCCGAGCAGTACTTC. This codes for CAWSTGLAGNSAEQYF.